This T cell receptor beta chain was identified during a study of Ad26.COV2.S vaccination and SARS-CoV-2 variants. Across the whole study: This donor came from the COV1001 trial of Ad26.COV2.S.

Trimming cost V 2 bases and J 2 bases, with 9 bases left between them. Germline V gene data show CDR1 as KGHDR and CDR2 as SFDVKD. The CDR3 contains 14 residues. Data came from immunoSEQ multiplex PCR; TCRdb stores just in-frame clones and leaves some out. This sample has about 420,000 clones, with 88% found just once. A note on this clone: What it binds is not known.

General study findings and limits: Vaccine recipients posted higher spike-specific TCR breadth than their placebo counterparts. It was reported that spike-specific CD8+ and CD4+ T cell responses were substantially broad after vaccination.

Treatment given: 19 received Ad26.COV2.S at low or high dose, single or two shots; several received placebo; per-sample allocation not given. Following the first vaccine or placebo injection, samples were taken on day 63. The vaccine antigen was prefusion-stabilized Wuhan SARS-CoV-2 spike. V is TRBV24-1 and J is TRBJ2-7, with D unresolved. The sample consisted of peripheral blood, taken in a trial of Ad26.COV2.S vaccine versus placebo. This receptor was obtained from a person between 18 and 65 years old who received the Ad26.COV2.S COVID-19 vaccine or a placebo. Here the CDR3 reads CATSDSNTPYEQYF. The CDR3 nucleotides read TGTGCCACCAGTGATTCTAACACCCCCTACGAGCAGTACTTC.